Below, 30 T cell receptor beta chains from the same sample are listed, as sequenced in a study of Ad26.COV2.S vaccination and SARS-CoV-2 variants. Treatment in this sample: some 19 received Ad26.COV2.S at low or high dose, single or two shots; about 5 received placebo; per-sample allocation not given. Day 63 following the first vaccine or placebo injection was when the samples were taken. The repertoire was sequenced with immunoSEQ multiplex PCR; TCRdb's copy has only in-frame clones and lacks some. The table has 350,000 to 450,000 clones, 70% to 90% seen once. Specimen: peripheral blood, collected in a trial of Ad26.COV2.S vaccine versus placebo. These receptors were taken from a person between 18 and 59 years old who received the Ad26.COV2.S COVID-19 vaccine or a placebo.

V gene TRBV5-6 combines with J gene TRBJ2-7; 10 bases are a match to TRBD1. The V gene end was trimmed by 5 bases and the J gene end by 3 bases; junction bases not matched to a gene: 17. CDR1 is SGHDT and CDR2 is YYEEEE in the germline V gene. The CDR3 loop spans 18 amino acids. The CDR3 loop reads CASSPDRGYPQHYYEQYF. The CDR3 region has the DNA TGTGCCAGCAGTCCGGACAGGGGGTATCCCCAGCACTACTACGAGCAGTACTTC. The whole variable domain, filled in from reference TRBV5-6 and TRBJ2-7, reads DAGVTQSPTHLIKTRGQQVTLRCSPKSGHDTVSWYQQALGQGPQFIFQYYEEEERQRGNFPDRFSGHQFPNYSSELNVNALLLGDSALYLCASSPDRGYPQHYYEQYFGPGTRLTVT.

This rearrangement joins TRBV20-1 to TRBJ1-2; D is possibly TRBD1 (5 bases). Germline lookup yields CDR1 DFQATT and CDR2 SNEGSKA (reference sequence). Trimming left V 6 bases short and J 3 bases short, with 8 bases between. The CDR3 consists of 11 residues. CDR3 bases: TGCAGTGCCCCGGGGGACTATGGCTACACCTTC. Translation gives CSAPGDYGYTF.

The chain employs TRBV7-8 and TRBJ1-2; the match to TRBD1 covers 8 bases. Germline CDR1 reads SGHVS; CDR2 reads FQNEAQ. The CDR3 extends over 16 amino acids. V lost 2 bases, J lost 4 bases, and 9 bases stayed unmatched. The CDR3 region is CASSLSTAGGGYGYTF. As DNA, the CDR3 is TGTGCCAGCAGCTTAAGCACGGCAGGGGGCGGCTATGGCTACACCTTC.

The chain recombines TRBV7-6 with TRBJ2-7; 10 nucleotides agree with TRBD1. Losses at the gene ends were 5 bases for V and 4 bases for J; bases not matched to a gene: 11. The CDR3 runs 16 residues. CDR1 is SGHVS and CDR2 is FNYEAQ in the germline V gene. CDR3: CASSGSGTGVSYEQYF. CDR3 DNA sequence: TGTGCCAGCAGCGGTTCCGGGACAGGGGTGTCTTACGAGCAGTACTTC.

The chain employs TRBV27 and TRBJ2-7, with D tentatively TRBD1 or TRBD2 (5 bases each). Trimming pared 5 bases from V and 5 bases from J, leaving 13 bases between. The CDR3 runs 13 residues. Germline loops: CDR1 MNHEY, CDR2 SMNVEV (reference sequence). CDR3 residues: CASSIVGRDEQYF. CDR3 DNA: TGTGCCAGCAGTATAGTGGGACGCGACGAGCAGTACTTC.

CDR3 loop: CASSISGFETQYF. The CDR3 DNA sequence: TGTGCCAGTAGTATAAGCGGCTTTGAGACCCAGTACTTC. This sequence joins TRBV19 and TRBJ2-5, with a tentative D call TRBD2 (5 bases). Germline values: CDR1 LNHDA, CDR2 SQIVND (reference sequence). The CDR3 runs 13 residues. Trimming took off 2 bases at V and 5 bases at J, with 9 bases between the two ends.

This clone was seen a few times. This chain connects TRBV5-1 to TRBJ2-3; D not certain. This CDR3 has 12 amino acids. The V and J ends lost 1 base and 3 bases respectively, with 3 bases between them. Germline CDR1 is SGHRS and CDR2 is YFSETQ. The CDR3, as DNA: TGCGCCAGCAGCTTGTTTACAGATACGCAGTATTTT. This codes for CASSLFTDTQYF.

J is TRBJ2-1 and V is TRBV5-8; 12 bases align to TRBD2. This CDR3 spans 18 amino acids. The V and J ends lost 0 bases and 0 bases, in that order; junction bases with no gene match: 4. Germline CDR1 is SGHTS and CDR2 is YDEGEE. This chain's CDR3 is CASSLAETSGSSYNEQFF. CDR3 nucleotide sequence: TGTGCCAGCAGCTTGGCCGAGACTAGCGGGAGCTCCTACAATGAGCAGTTCTTC.

This clone came up a few times. The J gene is TRBJ2-5, the V gene TRBV15; TRBD1 is a possible D gene (6 bases). This CDR3 region has 15 residues. Trimming removed 0 bases at V and 4 bases at J, with 12 bases between. Per germline, CDR1 LNHNV and CDR2 YYDKDF (reference sequence). CDR3 loop: CATSRETRDTETQYF. CDR3 coding DNA: TGTGCCACCAGCAGAGAAACCCGGGACACAGAGACCCAGTACTTC.

This clone has a single count. This chain uses TRBV27 with TRBJ2-3; 8 bases match TRBD2. The junction had 8 bases not matched to a gene; V was cut back by 6 bases and J by 6 bases. Germline V CDR1 and CDR2: MNHEY, SMNVEV (reference sequence). The CDR3 contains 14 residues. The CDR3 DNA is TGTGCCAGCAGACCCGGACTAGCTTCGGATACGCAGTATTTT. This sequence encodes CASRPGLASDTQYF.

This rearrangement joins TRBV5-1 to TRBJ1-6; D gene uncertain. This CDR3 contains 16 residues. From germline, CDR1 is SGHRS and CDR2 YFSETQ. The ends were cut back, 0 bases at V and 5 bases at J, with 12 bases in the middle. In DNA, the CDR3 is TGCGCCAGCAGCTTGGCCTTTTCGAGGGATAATTCACCCCTCCACTTT. Translated, it gives CASSLAFSRDNSPLHF.

The chain links TRBV12-3 or TRBV12-4 to TRBJ1-2; D unclear. The V gene lost 7 bases and the J gene lost 5 bases, with 8 bases spanning the gap. CDR3 length: 11 amino acids. Here the CDR3 reads CASNHGYGYTF. The CDR3 DNA reads TGTGCCAGCAACCACGGGTATGGCTACACCTTC.

The J gene is TRBJ2-5, the V gene TRBV5-1, with D uncertain. V was pared by 4 bases and J by 7 bases, with 14 bases between. CDR3 length equals 13 residues. Germline V gene sequence: CDR1 SGHRS, CDR2 YFSETQ. The CDR3 spells CASSIDPPGTQYF. CDR3 sequence (DNA): TGCGCCAGCAGCATAGACCCCCCGGGGACCCAGTACTTC.

The chain combines TRBV19 with TRBJ1-1; D uncertain. In germline, CDR1 is LNHDA, CDR2 SQIVND (reference sequence). The CDR3 is made up of 13 amino acids. V dropped 4 bases and J dropped 4 bases, with 10 bases sitting between them. This chain's CDR3 is CASSSTSFTEAFF. The CDR3 DNA sequence: TGTGCCAGTAGTAGTACCTCCTTCACTGAAGCTTTCTTT. The complete variable domain, with remaining parts taken from reference TRBV19 and TRBJ1-1, reads DGGITQSPKYLFRKEGQNVTLSCEQNLNHDAMYWYRQDPGQGLRLIYYSQIVNDFQKGDIAEGYSVSREKKESFPLTVTSAQKNPTAFYLCASSSTSFTEAFFGQGTRLTVV.

The sample holds a few counts of this clone. The chain is built from TRBV30 and TRBJ1-6, with TRBD1 as a possible D gene (5 bases). The germline V gene has CDR1 GTSNPN and CDR2 SVGIG (reference sequence). V lost 0 bases and J lost 7, with 16 bases in between. This CDR3 contains 16 residues. CDR3 sequence (DNA): TGTGCCTGGAGTGTGGGCGCGGGACGGATAAATTCACCCCTCCACTTT. Its translation: CAWSVGAGRINSPLHF. Complete variable domain (other parts from reference TRBV30 and TRBJ1-6): SQTIHQWPATLVQPVGSPLSLECTVEGTSNPNLYWYRQAAGRGLQLLFYSVGIGQISSEVPQNLSASRPQDRQFILSSKKLLLSDSGFYLCAWSVGAGRINSPLHFGNGTRLTVT.

The chain recombines TRBV5-4 with TRBJ2-7; D may be TRBD1 or TRBD2 (5 bases each). Germline CDR1 SGHNT, CDR2 YYREEE (reference sequence). The V end lost 4 bases, the J end lost 8 bases, and 13 bases lay between the germline ends. The CDR3 totals 12 residues. The CDR3 nucleotides are TGTGCCAGCAGCGAACAGGAGGATAAGCAGTACTTC. Its translation: CASSEQEDKQYF.

This chain joins TRBV28 and TRBJ2-2; TRBD1 matches at 8 bases. The trim removed 4 bases at V and 3 bases at J, leaving 7 bases unmatched. The CDR3 length is 16 residues. Looked up from germline, CDR1 is MDHEN and CDR2 is SYDVKM. CDR3 DNA: TGTGCCAGCAGTTCCACAGGGGGAGAGGACACCGGGGAGCTGTTTTTT. As protein: CASSSTGGEDTGELFF.

The rearrangement links TRBV4-1 to TRBJ2-7; 10 positions agree with TRBD2. This CDR3 comprises 15 residues. The trim removed 5 bases at V and 2 bases at J, leaving 6 bases unmatched. Germline loops: CDR1 MGHRA, CDR2 YSYEKL. The DNA of the CDR3 is TGCGCCAGCAGCTTCCTAGCGGGAGTTGCCTACGAGCAGTACTTC. This sequence encodes CASSFLAGVAYEQYF.

CDR3 in DNA: TGTGCCAGCAGCTCCGACTCCCTCAAGGGCAAAAACATTCAGTACTTC. This codes for CASSSDSLKGKNIQYF. The chain has TRBV13 and TRBJ2-4; D is unresolved. The germline V gene has CDR1 PRHDT and CDR2 FYEKMQ (reference sequence). The length of the CDR3 is 16 residues. V was trimmed by 4 bases and J by 3 bases, leaving 16 bases between them.

The chain couples TRBV24-1 to TRBJ2-7; D might be TRBD1 (5 bases). The CDR3 loop spans 12 amino acids. Trimming removed 4 bases at V and 6 bases at J, with 9 bases between. Germline V lookup: CDR1 KGHDR, CDR2 SFDVKD. CDR3 sequence: CATSESGSEQYF. The CDR3 nucleotides read TGTGCCACCAGTGAATCAGGGTCCGAGCAGTACTTC.

The CDR3 sequence: CASSDPAGVSTGELFF. The CDR3 nucleotides read TGCGCCAGCAGTGATCCAGCGGGAGTTAGCACCGGGGAGCTGTTTTTT. The chain combines TRBV10-1 with TRBJ2-2; 8 nucleotides match TRBD2. The CDR3 runs 16 residues. The germline gives CDR1 WNHNN, CDR2 SYGVQD (reference sequence). The V gene end was trimmed by 3 bases and the J gene end by 4 bases; junction bases not matched to a gene: 7.

V and J are TRBV6-6 and TRBJ2-4; D not certain. Trimming shortened V by 5 bases and J by 2 bases, and 13 bases separated the two germline ends. This CDR3 is built from 15 residues. The germline gives CDR1 MNHNY, CDR2 SVGAGI (reference sequence). The CDR3 DNA sequence: TGTGCCAGCAGTATCGATGGAATGACCAAAAACATTCAGTACTTC. Its protein product is CASSIDGMTKNIQYF.

The rearrangement links TRBV27 to TRBJ2-7; D is tentatively TRBD1 or TRBD2 (5 bases each). The V end lost 5 bases, the J end lost 0 bases, and 20 bases lay between the germline ends. CDR3 length equals 17 residues. Germline CDR1 and CDR2: MNHEY and SMNVEV (reference sequence). The CDR3 nucleotides read TGTGCCAGCAGTGTCCGCTCAGGGTATGGGGGCTCCTACGAGCAGTACTTC. Translation: CASSVRSGYGGSYEQYF.

This clone appeared a few times. J is TRBJ2-3 and V is TRBV6-4, with D hard to call. The V and J ends lost 3 bases and 0 bases respectively, with 4 bases between them. From germline, CDR1 is MRHNA and CDR2 SNTAGT. CDR3 length: 13 residues. The CDR3 DNA sequence: TGTGCCAGCAGTGAGGACAGCACAGATACGCAGTATTTT. It encodes CASSEDSTDTQYF.

V is TRBV18 and J is TRBJ2-7; D might be TRBD2 (6 bases). Germline V CDR1 and CDR2: KGHSH, LQKENI. V shed 6 bases and J shed 3 bases, with 12 bases lying between them. The CDR3 sequence is 13 residues long. CDR3 coding DNA: TGTGCCAGCTCCCTCGCGGGGAGCTACGAGCAGTACTTC. Amino acid sequence: CASSLAGSYEQYF.

The chain combines TRBV5-6 with TRBJ2-5; 11 nucleotides align to TRBD1. This CDR3 has 16 amino acids. The germline gives CDR1 SGHDT, CDR2 YYEEEE. The V and J ends lost 4 bases and 5 bases, in that order; junction bases with no gene match: 10. CDR3 loop: CASSAGTGGWAETQYF. In nucleotides, the CDR3 is TGTGCCAGCAGCGCCGGGACAGGGGGTTGGGCGGAGACCCAGTACTTC.

This sequence joins TRBV4-1 and TRBJ1-2, with no clear D. In germline, CDR1 is MGHRA, CDR2 YSYEKL. V dropped 0 bases and J dropped 8 bases, with 16 bases sitting between them. CDR3 length: 15 amino acids. CDR3 DNA: TGCGCCAGCAGCCAAGAAACCGGGGAAGTAGTCGGCTACACCTTC. Translation: CASSQETGEVVGYTF.

This clone was observed once. CDR3 protein: CASSSGGTGAQPQHF. CDR3 bases: TGTGCCAGCAGTTCCGGAGGAACAGGGGCACAGCCCCAGCATTTT. J is TRBJ1-5 and V is TRBV6-2 or TRBV6-3; TRBD1 aligns across 7 bases. V was pared by 4 bases and J by 7 bases, with 10 bases of the junction left unmatched. CDR3 length: 15 amino acids. CDR1 is MNHEY and CDR2 is SVGEGT in the germline V gene.

The rearrangement joins TRBV10-3 to TRBJ2-2, with 12 bases identical to TRBD2. Losses at the gene ends were 10 bases for V and 4 bases for J; bases not matched to a gene: 7. Germline lookup yields CDR1 ENHRY and CDR2 SYGVKD. The CDR3 has 15 residues. The CDR3 coding sequence is TGTGCCAGCCGGACTAGCGGGGAGGGCACCGGGGAGCTGTTTTTT. It translates to CASRTSGEGTGELFF.

This clone was detected once. As DNA, the CDR3 is TGTGCCAGCAGCGCCCACCCGCAGGGTAACAATGAGCAGTTCTTC. Its translation is CASSAHPQGNNEQFF. V gene TRBV9 combines with J gene TRBJ2-1, with a possible D match to TRBD1 (5 bases). CDR3 size: 15 residues. The germline V and J ends were trimmed by 3 bases and 5 bases, with 15 bases remaining between them. CDR1 and CDR2 from the germline V gene are SGDLS and YYNGEE.